The text below deals with one T cell receptor beta chain. Its antigen is not known. This entry is derived from a study of tumor-infiltrating lymphocytes in primary liver carcinoma. Scientists recovered RNA and DNA together from about 20-30 mg of unsorted bulk tissue. The CDR3 length is 14 residues. V gave up 7 bases and J gave up 3 bases, with 16 bases separating them. The germline CDR1 and CDR2 sequences are SNHLY and FYNNEI. Study-wide findings and caveats: Presence in all five tumor regions was observed for only about 7.5-25% of top clones.

TCR beta cDNA came from 400 to 500 ng total RNA, primed with a constant-region primer. Slightly modified ARM-PCR, run as three nested multiplex PCR rounds, produced the TCR beta libraries. TRBV1-TRBV30 forward and Cbeta reverse primers drove the first two approximately 10-cycle rounds. TCRdb fed the multiplex PCR reads into MiXCR, producing one record per CDR3 protein. The sample lists around 32,000 distinct CDR3 sequences; 76% were seen once. Sequenced input: liver tumor tissue from sampling region 5. Indicated subset: tumor region T5, tumor centre. The origin of this receptor is a man between 40 and 49 years old with primary liver carcinoma and hepatitis B virus infection. The chain recombines TRBV2 with TRBJ2-7; D may be TRBD2 (5 bases). The CDR3 loop reads CASTSRNLNYEQYF. The CDR3 DNA sequence: TGTGCCAGCACTAGCAGAAATCTCAACTACGAGCAGTACTTC.